The clone carrying this TCR beta chain has just a few counts. The sample comes from a study of molecular identifiers for immune sequencing clone quantification. Germline CDR1 LGHNA, CDR2 YSLEER. V lost 0 bases, J lost 2 bases, and 11 bases lay in between. CDR3 length: 15 residues. TCRdb passed the PCR reads through MiXCR, listing each CDR3 protein once. Among approximately 90,000 distinct CDR3 sequences listed, about 21% were seen once. This chain connects TRBV4-3 to TRBJ2-7; no firm D call. The sample comprised naive CD8+ T cells from blood, with Jurkat cell RNA spiked in. Stated subset: FACS-sorted CD8+CD4-CCR7+CD45RA+ naive T cells. The TCR sequence derives from a human donor in good health. Some libraries in this study had Jurkat cell RNA spiked in. The CDR3 spells CASSQDRSTTYEQYF. The DNA for the CDR3 is TGCGCCAGCAGCCAAGATCGGAGTACAACCTACGAGCAGTACTTC.